This T cell receptor beta chain was sequenced during a study of blood T cells in healthy people across ages. Germline lookup yields CDR1 MNHEY and CDR2 SMNVEV (reference sequence). This CDR3 is 12 amino acids long. On this clonotype itself: Its specificity is unknown. A read error may produce the germline difference seen at one junction end.

Overall study findings and caveats: Donor CMV status was unknown, possibly confounding expanded clonotype changes.

A minimum of 6 micrograms of total RNA was extracted per sample. Sample-barcoded 5' priming and a J-beta primer mix drove a second PCR of roughly 7 to 11 cycles. CDR3-containing paired-end reads numbered at least 2.5 million in each sample. From the 5' RACE reads, TCRdb called clonotypes with MiXCR, one entry per CDR3 protein. The sample comprises about 780,000 distinct CDR3 sequences, 35% to 60% of which are singletons, and 15% to 20% rests with the top ten. The sequencing input was blood. The receptor was isolated from an elderly man in good health. The chain links TRBV27 to TRBJ1-6; the D is unclear. The CDR3 DNA is TGTGCCGGCAGTCGGTGGGGTTCACCCCTCCACTTT. Its protein is CAGSRWGSPLHF.